This T cell receptor (beta chain) was found in a study of blood T cell repertoires in COVID-19. Overall study: Samples representing acute and convalescent COVID-19 were sourced from the United States, Italy and Spain. T cells, B-cell-depleted T cells, or PBMCs supplied cDNA or gDNA.

Authors' analysis steps: From reference gene primer amplification, estimates of nucleated cell counts were derived. Using immunoSEQ multiplex PCR, the repertoire was profiled, and TCRdb retains in-frame clones only, with some absent. That table furnishes V, J and clone size, whereas the DNA furnished D and trimming. This sample has fewer than 15,000 clones, with almost 90% found just once. The sequenced sample consisted of peripheral blood. The sequence was collected from a human donor with active COVID-19. The donor label of this sample is uncertain.

The CDR3 coding sequence is TGTGCCAGCAGCCCGTGGCGAGACAGGGGGCATGGAACTAATGAAAAACTGTTTTTT. Protein: CASSPWRDRGHGTNEKLFF. The V call is TRBV7-9, the J call TRBJ1-4, with 10 bases aligning to TRBD1. The V segment lost 5 bases and the J segment 1 base; nucleotides outside the gene matches: 13. CDR3 length equals 19 residues. Germline CDR1 SEHNR, CDR2 FQNEAQ (reference sequence).